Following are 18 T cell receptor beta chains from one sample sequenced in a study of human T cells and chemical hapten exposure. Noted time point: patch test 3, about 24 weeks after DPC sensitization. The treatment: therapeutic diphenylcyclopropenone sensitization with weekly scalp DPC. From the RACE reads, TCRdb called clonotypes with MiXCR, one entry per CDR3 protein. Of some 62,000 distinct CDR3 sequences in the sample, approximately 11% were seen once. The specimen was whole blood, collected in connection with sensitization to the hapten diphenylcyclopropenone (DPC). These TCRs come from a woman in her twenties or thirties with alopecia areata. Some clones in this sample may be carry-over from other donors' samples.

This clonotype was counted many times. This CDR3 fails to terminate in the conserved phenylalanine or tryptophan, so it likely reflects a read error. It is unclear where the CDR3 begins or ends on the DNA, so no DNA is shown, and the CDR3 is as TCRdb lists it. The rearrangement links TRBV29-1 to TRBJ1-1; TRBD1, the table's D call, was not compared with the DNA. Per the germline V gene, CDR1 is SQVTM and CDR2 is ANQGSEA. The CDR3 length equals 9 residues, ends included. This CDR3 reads CSVDTTRPL.

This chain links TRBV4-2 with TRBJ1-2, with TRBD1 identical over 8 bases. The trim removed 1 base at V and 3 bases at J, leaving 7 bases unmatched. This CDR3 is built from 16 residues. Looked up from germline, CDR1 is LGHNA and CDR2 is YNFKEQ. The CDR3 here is CASSQAPETGDYGYTF. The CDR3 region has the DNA TGTGCCAGCAGCCAAGCCCCGGAGACAGGGGACTATGGCTACACCTTC.

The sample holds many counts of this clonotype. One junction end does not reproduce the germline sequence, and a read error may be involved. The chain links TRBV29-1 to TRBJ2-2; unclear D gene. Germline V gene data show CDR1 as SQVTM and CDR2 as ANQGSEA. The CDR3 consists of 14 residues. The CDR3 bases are TGCAGCGCTGAACAGAGTTTGAACACCGGGGAGCTGTTTTTT. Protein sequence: CSAEQSLNTGELFF.

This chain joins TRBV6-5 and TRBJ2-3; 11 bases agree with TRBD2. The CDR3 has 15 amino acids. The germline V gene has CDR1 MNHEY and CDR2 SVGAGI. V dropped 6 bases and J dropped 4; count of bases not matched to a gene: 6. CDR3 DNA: TGTGCCAGCAGAAGGTTAGCGGGAGGGGCAGATACGCAGTATTTT. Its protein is CASRRLAGGADTQYF.

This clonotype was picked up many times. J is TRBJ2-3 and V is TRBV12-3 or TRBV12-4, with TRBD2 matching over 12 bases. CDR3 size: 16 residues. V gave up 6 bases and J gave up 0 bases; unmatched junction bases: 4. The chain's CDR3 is CASSLAGGTSTDTQYF. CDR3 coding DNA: TGTGCCAGCAGCCTAGCGGGGGGGACTAGCACAGATACGCAGTATTTT.

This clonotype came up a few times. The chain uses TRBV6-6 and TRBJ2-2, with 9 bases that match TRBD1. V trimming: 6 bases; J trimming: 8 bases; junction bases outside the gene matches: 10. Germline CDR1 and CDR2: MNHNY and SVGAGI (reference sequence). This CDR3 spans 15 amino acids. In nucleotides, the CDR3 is TGTGCCAGCAGCCCGGGACAGGGAGGTGCTGGGGAGCTGTTTTTT. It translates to CASSPGQGGAGELFF.

CDR3 in amino acids: CASSLGAGMNTEAFF. CDR3 coding DNA: TGTGCCAGCAGTTTGGGCGCTGGTATGAACACTGAAGCTTTCTTT. The chain joins TRBV12-3 or TRBV12-4 to TRBJ1-1; no clear D. CDR3 size: 15 residues. V gave up 3 bases and J gave up 0 bases, with 11 bases separating them.

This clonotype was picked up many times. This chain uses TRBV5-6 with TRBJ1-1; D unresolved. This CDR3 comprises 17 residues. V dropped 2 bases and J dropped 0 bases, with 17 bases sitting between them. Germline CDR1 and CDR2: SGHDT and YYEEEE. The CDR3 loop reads CASSFNGPGYMNTEAFF. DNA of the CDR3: TGTGCCAGCAGCTTCAATGGTCCAGGATACATGAACACTGAAGCTTTCTTT.

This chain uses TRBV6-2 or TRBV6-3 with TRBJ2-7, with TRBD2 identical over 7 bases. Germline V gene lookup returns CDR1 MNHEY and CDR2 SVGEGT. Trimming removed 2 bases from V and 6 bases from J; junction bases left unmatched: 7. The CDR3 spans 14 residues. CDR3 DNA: TGTGCCAGCAGTTACCTAGCGGACCCCTCCGAGCAGTACTTC. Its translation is CASSYLADPSEQYF.

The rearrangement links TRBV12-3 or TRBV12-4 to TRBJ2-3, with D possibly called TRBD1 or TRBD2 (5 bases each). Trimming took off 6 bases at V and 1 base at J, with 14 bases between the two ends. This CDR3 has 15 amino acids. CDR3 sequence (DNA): TGTGCCAGCAGCACCGGGACCTGGGGCACAGATACGCAGTATTTT. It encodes CASSTGTWGTDTQYF.

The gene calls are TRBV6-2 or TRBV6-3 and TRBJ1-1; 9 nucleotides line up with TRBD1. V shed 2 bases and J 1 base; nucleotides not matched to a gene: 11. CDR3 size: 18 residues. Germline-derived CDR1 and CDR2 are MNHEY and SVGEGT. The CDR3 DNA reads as TGTGCCAGCAGTTACCCTTTGGGACAGGGCATTCGGAACACTGAAGCTTTCTTT. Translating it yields CASSYPLGQGIRNTEAFF.

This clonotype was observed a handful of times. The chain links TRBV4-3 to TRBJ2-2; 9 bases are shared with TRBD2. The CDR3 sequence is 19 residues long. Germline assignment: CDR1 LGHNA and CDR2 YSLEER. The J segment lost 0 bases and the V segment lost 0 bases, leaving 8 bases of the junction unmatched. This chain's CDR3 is CASSQDLIAGASNTGELFF. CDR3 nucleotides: TGCGCCAGCAGCCAAGATCTAATAGCGGGGGCATCGAACACCGGGGAGCTGTTTTTT.

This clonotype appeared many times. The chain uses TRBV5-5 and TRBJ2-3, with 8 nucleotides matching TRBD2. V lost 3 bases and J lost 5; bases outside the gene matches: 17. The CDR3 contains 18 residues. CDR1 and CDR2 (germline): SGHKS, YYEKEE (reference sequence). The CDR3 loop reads CASSSPPGVAGGKDTQYF. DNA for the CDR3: TGTGCCAGCAGCTCTCCGCCAGGTGTGGCGGGGGGCAAAGATACGCAGTATTTT.

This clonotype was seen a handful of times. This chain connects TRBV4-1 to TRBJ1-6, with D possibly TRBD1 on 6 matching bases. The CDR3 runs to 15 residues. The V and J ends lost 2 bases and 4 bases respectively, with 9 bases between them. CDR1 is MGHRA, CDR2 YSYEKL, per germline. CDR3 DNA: TGCGCCAGCAGCCAAAACAGGGTGTATAATTCACCCCTCCACTTT. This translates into CASSQNRVYNSPLHF.

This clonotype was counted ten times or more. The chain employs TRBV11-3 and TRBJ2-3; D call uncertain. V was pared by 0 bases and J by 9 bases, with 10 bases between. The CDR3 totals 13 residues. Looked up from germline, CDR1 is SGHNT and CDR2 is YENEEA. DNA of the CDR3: TGTGCCAGCAGCTTAGATGACACAGCAACGCAGTATTTT. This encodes CASSLDDTATQYF.

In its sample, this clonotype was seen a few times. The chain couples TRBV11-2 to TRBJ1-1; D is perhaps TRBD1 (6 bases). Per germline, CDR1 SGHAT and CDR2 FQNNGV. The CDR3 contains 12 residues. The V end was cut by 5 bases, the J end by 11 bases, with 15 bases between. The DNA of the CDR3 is TGTGCCAGCAGCCCTGAGGGGGGGCGCGCTTTCTTT. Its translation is CASSPEGGRAFF.

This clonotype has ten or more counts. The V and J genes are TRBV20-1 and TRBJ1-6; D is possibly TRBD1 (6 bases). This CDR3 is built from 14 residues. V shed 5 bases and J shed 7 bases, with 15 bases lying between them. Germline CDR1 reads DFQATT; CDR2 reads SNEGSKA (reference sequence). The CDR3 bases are TGCAGTGCTGCCCCCGGGACACTAAATTCACCCCTCCACTTT. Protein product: CSAAPGTLNSPLHF.

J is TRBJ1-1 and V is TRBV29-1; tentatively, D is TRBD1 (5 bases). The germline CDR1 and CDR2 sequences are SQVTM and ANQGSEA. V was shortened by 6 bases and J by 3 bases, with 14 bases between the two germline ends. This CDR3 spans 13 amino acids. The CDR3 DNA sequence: TGCAGCGTCGAGGGAGGGGCGGACACTGAAGCTTTCTTT. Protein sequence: CSVEGGADTEAFF. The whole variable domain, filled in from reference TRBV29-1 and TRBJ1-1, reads SAVISQKPSRDICQRGTSLTIQCQVDSQVTMMFWYRQQPGQSLTLIATANQGSEATYESGFVIDKFPISRPNLTFSTLTVSNMSPEDSSIYLCSVEGGADTEAFFGQGTRLTVV.